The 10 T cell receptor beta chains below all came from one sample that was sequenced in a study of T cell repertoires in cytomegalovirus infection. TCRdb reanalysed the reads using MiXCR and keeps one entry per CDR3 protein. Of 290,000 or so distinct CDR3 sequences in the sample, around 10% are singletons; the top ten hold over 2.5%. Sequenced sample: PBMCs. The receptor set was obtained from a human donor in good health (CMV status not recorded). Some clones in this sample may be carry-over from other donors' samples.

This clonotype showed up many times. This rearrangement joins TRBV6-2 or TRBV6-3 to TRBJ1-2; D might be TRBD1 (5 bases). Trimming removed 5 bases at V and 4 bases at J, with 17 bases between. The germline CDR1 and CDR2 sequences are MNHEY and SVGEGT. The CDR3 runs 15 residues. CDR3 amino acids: CASSALPGLFYGYTF. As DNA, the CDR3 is TGTGCCAGCAGTGCGTTACCGGGACTCTTCTATGGCTACACCTTC.

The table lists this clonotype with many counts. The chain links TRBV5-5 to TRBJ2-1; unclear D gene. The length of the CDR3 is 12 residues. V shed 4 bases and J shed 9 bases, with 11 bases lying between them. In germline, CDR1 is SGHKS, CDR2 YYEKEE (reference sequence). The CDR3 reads CASSPVLFEQFF. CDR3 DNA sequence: TGTGCCAGCAGCCCCGTTCTGTTTGAGCAGTTCTTC.

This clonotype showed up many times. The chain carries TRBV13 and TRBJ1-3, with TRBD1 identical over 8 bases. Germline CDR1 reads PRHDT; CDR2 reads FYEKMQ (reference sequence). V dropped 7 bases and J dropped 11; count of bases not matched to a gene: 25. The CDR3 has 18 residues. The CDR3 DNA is TGTGCCAGCACCCCGGGACGAAAGGGACAGGACCGTCTATGGGCCATATATTTT. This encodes CASTPGRKGQDRLWAIYF.

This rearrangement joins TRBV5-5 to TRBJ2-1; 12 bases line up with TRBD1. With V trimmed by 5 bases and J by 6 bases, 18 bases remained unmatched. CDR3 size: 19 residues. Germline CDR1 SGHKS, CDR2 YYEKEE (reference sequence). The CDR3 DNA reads TGTGCCAGCAGTAAGATGGGGGGACAGGGGGCCTTTAGATCCAATGAGCAGTTCTTC. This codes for CASSKMGGQGAFRSNEQFF.

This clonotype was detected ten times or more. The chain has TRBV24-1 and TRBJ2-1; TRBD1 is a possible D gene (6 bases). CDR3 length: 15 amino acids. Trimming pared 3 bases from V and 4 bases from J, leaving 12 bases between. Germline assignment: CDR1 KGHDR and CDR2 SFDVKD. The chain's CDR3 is CATSDPGTPYNEQFF. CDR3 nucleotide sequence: TGTGCCACCAGTGATCCCGGGACACCGTACAATGAGCAGTTCTTC.

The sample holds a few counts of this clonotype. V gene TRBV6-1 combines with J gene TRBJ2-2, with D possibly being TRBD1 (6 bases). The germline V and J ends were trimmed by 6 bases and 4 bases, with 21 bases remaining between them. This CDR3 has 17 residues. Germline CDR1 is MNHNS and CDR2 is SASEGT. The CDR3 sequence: CASRRPPGAVSTGELFF. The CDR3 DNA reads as TGTGCCAGCAGACGTCCGCCAGGGGCGGTCAGCACCGGGGAGCTGTTTTTT.

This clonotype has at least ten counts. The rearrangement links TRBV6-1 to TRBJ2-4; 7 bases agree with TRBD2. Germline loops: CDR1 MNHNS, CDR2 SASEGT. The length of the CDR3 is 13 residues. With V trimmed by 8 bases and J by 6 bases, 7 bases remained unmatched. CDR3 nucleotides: TGTGCCAGCGGGAGGGATTTTTCAAACATTCAGTACTTC. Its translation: CASGRDFSNIQYF.

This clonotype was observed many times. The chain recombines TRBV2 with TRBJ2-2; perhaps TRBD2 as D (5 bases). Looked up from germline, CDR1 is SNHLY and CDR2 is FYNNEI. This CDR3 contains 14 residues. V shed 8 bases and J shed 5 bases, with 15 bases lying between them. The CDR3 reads CASAPGTSTGELFF. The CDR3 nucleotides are TGTGCCAGCGCTCCGGGTACTAGTACCGGGGAGCTGTTTTTT.

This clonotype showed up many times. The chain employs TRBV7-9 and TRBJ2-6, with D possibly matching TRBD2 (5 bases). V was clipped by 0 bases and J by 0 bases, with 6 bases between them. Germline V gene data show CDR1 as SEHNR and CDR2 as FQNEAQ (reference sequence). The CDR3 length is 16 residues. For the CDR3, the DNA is TGTGCCAGCAGCTTAGCACGGGGCTCTGGGGCCAACGTCCTGACTTTC. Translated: CASSLARGSGANVLTF.

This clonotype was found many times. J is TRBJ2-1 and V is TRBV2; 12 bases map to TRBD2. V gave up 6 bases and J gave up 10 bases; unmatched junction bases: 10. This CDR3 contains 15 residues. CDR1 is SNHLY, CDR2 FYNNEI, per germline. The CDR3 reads CASSTTSGGPVEQFF. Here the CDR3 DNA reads TGTGCCAGCAGCACGACTAGCGGGGGCCCAGTAGAGCAGTTCTTC.